The 7 T cell receptor beta chains listed next were all sequenced from one sample in a study of blood T cells in healthy people across ages. A J-beta primer mix and a sample-barcoded 5' primer were used in a second PCR of roughly 7 to 12 cycles. TCRdb re-called the 5' RACE reads with MiXCR, one entry per CDR3 protein. Of 1.2 million to 1.5 million distinct CDR3 sequences listed, 55% to 75% were seen once; the top ten hold over 5.5%. Sequenced material: blood. The receptor source for this set is a man between 18 and 29 years old in good health.

Only one count was recorded for this clonotype. The chain employs TRBV20-1 and TRBJ1-1; D remains ambiguous. This CDR3 has 10 residues. V shed 4 bases and J shed 3 bases, with 3 bases lying between them. Germline V lookup: CDR1 DFQATT, CDR2 SNEGSKA (reference sequence). The CDR3 loop is CSAKYTEAFF. CDR3 sequence (DNA): TGCAGTGCTAAGTACACTGAAGCTTTCTTT.

This rearrangement joins TRBV3-1 to TRBJ2-3; D gene unclear. The CDR3 length is 16 residues. Trimming took 0 bases from V and 0 from J, leaving 10 bases between them. Germline CDR1 and CDR2: LGHDT and YNNKEL (reference sequence). Here the CDR3 DNA reads TGTGCCAGCAGCCAAGAGGGTCAATCTAGCACAGATACGCAGTATTTT. This codes for CASSQEGQSSTDTQYF.

The chain uses TRBV29-1 and TRBJ2-1; 9 bases agree with TRBD2. Germline V gene data show CDR1 as SQVTM and CDR2 as ANQGSEA. Trimming cost V 4 bases and J 4 bases; bases outside gene matches: 8. The CDR3 has 15 residues. CDR3 in amino acids: CSVVRAGGGYNEQFF. The CDR3 DNA reads as TGCAGCGTTGTCAGGGCGGGAGGGGGGTACAATGAGCAGTTCTTC.

This clonotype was observed a few times. CDR3 nucleotide sequence: TGCAGCGTATGGACCTTGGCCGATACGCAGTATTTT. Translating it yields CSVWTLADTQYF. The chain recombines TRBV29-1 with TRBJ2-3; D not certain. Trimming took 6 bases from V and 6 from J, leaving 13 bases between them. Germline V gives CDR1 SQVTM, CDR2 ANQGSEA. The CDR3 loop spans 12 amino acids.

The chain combines TRBV5-1 with TRBJ2-3; TRBD1 matches at 9 bases. Germline V lookup: CDR1 SGHRS, CDR2 YFSETQ. V was clipped by 3 bases and J by 5 bases; unmatched bases: 4. CDR3 length: 14 amino acids. The CDR3 reads CASSWDREVDTQYF. For the CDR3, the DNA is TGCGCCAGCAGCTGGGACAGGGAAGTAGATACGCAGTATTTT.

This clonotype came up once. The chain employs TRBV5-1 and TRBJ2-3; TRBD1 agrees at 7 bases. After removal of 0 bases from V and 6 bases from J, the junction contained 7 bases not matched to a gene. Germline-derived CDR1 and CDR2 are SGHRS and YFSETQ. This CDR3 is built from 15 residues. CDR3 in DNA: TGCGCCAGCAGCTTGGGGACAGGAGAGGTGGATACGCAGTATTTT. Its protein product is CASSLGTGEVDTQYF.

V usage is TRBV7-8 and J usage is TRBJ2-5; 9 positions agree with TRBD2. The J call may be mistaken, given a closer DNA end match to TRBJ2-7. The germline V gene encodes CDR1 SGHVS and CDR2 FQNEAQ. The CDR3 is made up of 16 amino acids. CDR3 sequence: CASSWGGSSGVYEQYF. Here the CDR3 DNA reads TGTGCCAGCAGCTGGGGAGGGTCTAGCGGGGTCTACGAGCAGTACTTC.